This TCR beta chain was sequenced in a study of PD-L1 blockade in urothelial cancer. The wider study: Patients went on atezolizumab in about 2014, receiving 1,200 mg intravenously every 3 weeks. Blood was tested 3 weeks (second dose) and 6 weeks into treatment. Whole-study findings and limits: Durable benefit was linked to greater 3-week expansion of tumor-associated blood clones.

Turning to this clone: Its specificity is unknown.

Each PCR received spiked synthetic TCR analog templates. Some clones are missing from TCRdb's copy, which holds only in-frame ones; the method was immunoSEQ multiplex PCR. This sample yields about 110,000 clones, of which around 85% are seen a single time; around 2.4% belongs to the top ten. Germline V gene lookup returns CDR1 MDHEN and CDR2 SYDVKM. The CDR3 runs to 12 residues. Trimming took 8 bases from V and 3 from J, leaving 11 bases between them. The sequence was obtained from a man aged 50-59 years with urothelial cancer. Source: PBMCs, taken around atezolizumab (anti-PD-L1) treatment. The genes are TRBV28 and TRBJ2-7; a weak D match, TRBD1 (6 bases). Here the CDR3 reads CASRRQVYEQYF. The DNA for the CDR3 is TGTGCCAGCCGGAGACAGGTCTACGAGCAGTACTTC.